The rows below give T cell receptor beta chains drawn from one sample of a study of CD8 T cells in Susac syndrome. TCRdb re-derived calls from the immunoSEQ multiplex PCR reads in MiXCR, one entry per CDR3 protein. The sample shows a few hundred thousand distinct CDR3 sequences, 85% of them seen only once. Sequencing was carried out using CD8+ T cells from PBMCs. The receptors were sampled from a human donor with multiple sclerosis. Each CDR3 is given with its conserved first and last residue.

v_call	j_call	cdr3_aa
TRBV12-3/TRBV12-4	TRBJ2-1	CASSLAARSSYNEQFF
TRBV11-2	TRBJ2-3	CASSFYQRDLAQYF
TRBV4-1	TRBJ1-2	CASSPTGFGAYGYTF
TRBV28	TRBJ2-1	CASSPLGAPTLLTANEQFF
TRBV2	TRBJ2-7	CASIEGGLAGPEQYF
TRBV12-3/TRBV12-4	TRBJ1-2	CASISERGQGHGYTF
TRBV10-2	TRBJ1-1	CASNEDIANTEAFF
TRBV7-9	TRBJ2-7	CASSDGGGGAQYF
TRBV15	TRBJ2-7	CATSRDTGLSPFPTPFSPLYEQYF
TRBV27	TRBJ2-1	CASSLIREEQFF
TRBV3-1	TRBJ2-2	CASSHRDTSLPNTGELFF
TRBV28	TRBJ2-3	CASSLPAGTDTQYF
TRBV20-1	TRBJ1-2	CNARVLDNGTNYGYTF
TRBV4-3	TRBJ2-1	CASSQGTPANNEQFF
TRBV6-5	TRBJ2-1	CASSYLGQASEQFF
TRBV19	TRBJ2-7	CASSMTGSSYEQYF
TRBV7-9	TRBJ2-7	CASSHLLGVYYEQYF
TRBV5-4	TRBJ2-7	CASSPGTRPSEQYF
TRBV4-1	TRBJ1-2	CASSQMGGQGWYGYTF
TRBV27	TRBJ2-1	CASSIYPKKNEQFF
TRBV5-4	TRBJ2-7	CASSSGLALFGGAYEQYF
TRBV7-3	TRBJ2-3	CASSAGLAGGDTQYF
TRBV28	TRBJ2-7	CASRSLYEQYF
TRBV28	TRBJ2-3	CASSSRTSGETQYF
TRBV6-1	TRBJ2-6	CASSFGPGANVLTF
TRBV6-5	TRBJ2-1	CASRSGLVFEQFF
TRBV5-4	TRBJ1-1	CASSYDRGDTEAFF
TRBV6-2/TRBV6-3	TRBJ2-1	CASSFRIDSTSGSDNEQFF
TRBV4-1	TRBJ1-1	CASSQVGSRSFEAFF
TRBV23-1	TRBJ2-2	CASSPMGRDRLTGELFF
TRBV14	TRBJ2-3	CASSPWTSRTDTQYF
TRBV30	TRBJ2-1	CAWSVLGGSEQFF
TRBV4-3	TRBJ2-7	CASSQEAGLAGVEQYF
TRBV7-6	TRBJ2-2	CASAFGGGELFF
TRBV20-1	TRBJ2-1	CSARSLEPYNEQFF
TRBV30	TRBJ2-7	CAWSDPLAGGYYEQYF
TRBV12-5	TRBJ1-5	CASGRSTSSNQPQHF
TRBV6-5	TRBJ2-1	CASSYRDGTYNEQFF
TRBV27	TRBJ2-3	CASTPGSLLLGTDTQYF
TRBV12-3/TRBV12-4	TRBJ2-7	CASSLDRTHEQYF
TRBV29-1	TRBJ2-5	CGGEMTDGAQYF
TRBV6-6	-	CASRHGFFTDTQHF
TRBV19	TRBJ2-7	CASSIGGYGLSYEQYF
TRBV28	TRBJ2-7	CASSLRYRVRLAGDEQYF
TRBV4-1	TRBJ2-1	CASSQVPGQQNEQFF
TRBV27	TRBJ2-3	CASSLAGPFTDTQYF
TRBV4-3	TRBJ2-1	CASSQGSRLAGVDEQFF
TRBV28	TRBJ2-1	CASVLAASSYNEQFF
TRBV28	TRBJ2-1	CASSLISGIGLYEQFF
TRBV28	TRBJ2-1	CASTGRSYNEQFF
TRBV20-1	TRBJ1-2	CSARDPAGVRAGYGYTF
TRBV18	TRBJ2-7	CASSPVPQGSKYEQYF
TRBV10-2	TRBJ2-1	CASEIGPYNEQFF
TRBV30	TRBJ2-7	CAWSEGRAGEQYF
TRBV15	TRBJ2-7	CATSRADRNEQYF
TRBV7-2	TRBJ2-7	CASSLGYRGDNYEQYF
TRBV30	TRBJ2-1	CACQETGSGNEQFF
TRBV11-2	TRBJ2-7	CASIPGLAVTPPSYEQYF
TRBV5-1	TRBJ2-5	CASSQGDRERETQYF